The 2 T cell receptor beta chains below come from one sample, sequenced in a study of blood T cells in healthy people across ages. Together with a sample-barcoded 5' primer, a J-beta primer mix was included in a second PCR lasting about 6 to 11 cycles. TCRdb re-called the 5' RACE reads with MiXCR, one entry per CDR3 protein. The sample shows 850,000 or so distinct CDR3 sequences, roughly 26% of them seen only once. Source material: blood. Receptors originate from a woman of 80 years or more in good health.

Concerning this clonotype itself: Possible read error: a much larger clone is one base away. The chain carries TRBV20-1 and TRBJ2-7; the match to TRBD1 covers 8 bases. CDR1 DFQATT and CDR2 SNEGSKA come from the germline V gene (reference sequence). The CDR3 loop spans 11 amino acids. Trimming removed 5 bases from V and 9 bases from J; junction bases left unmatched: 6. In DNA form, the CDR3 reads TGCAGTGCTGTCCTGGACAGGGCGCAGTACTTC. Translated, it gives CSAVLDRAQYF.

This clonotype has ten or more counts. This chain connects TRBV10-3 to TRBJ2-7; the match to TRBD1 covers 10 bases. Germline CDR1 reads ENHRY; CDR2 reads SYGVKD. The CDR3 covers 18 residues. V lost 3 bases to trimming and J lost 2 bases; unmatched junction nucleotides: 13. The CDR3 here is CAISEIPKTGQGAYEQYF. DNA for the CDR3: TGTGCCATCAGTGAAATCCCTAAAACTGGACAGGGGGCCTACGAGCAGTACTTC.